A selection of T cell receptor beta chains follows, all from one sample in a study of blood T cell repertoires in COVID-19. Data came from immunoSEQ multiplex PCR; TCRdb stores just in-frame clones and leaves some out. The sample has some 230,000 clones, 86% seen once; the top ten hold over 2%. The source material was peripheral blood. The receptors come from a man younger than 45 who had recovered from COVID-19. Each CDR3 is given with its conserved first and last residue. Each record gives: clone size, V gene, D gene, J gene, CDR3 protein, CDR3 DNA. The D gene is left open where the match is weak. Size values are once, few and many counts, or a class for expanded clones, and some rows have none.

>NA|TRBV25-1|TRBD1|TRBJ1-1
CASNRGSEAFF
TGTGCCAGCAACAGGGGGTCTGAAGCTTTCTTT
>NA|TRBV27|NA|TRBJ1-5
CASSLRGVSDGNDQPQHF
TGTGCCAGCAGTTTGCGCGGGGTTTCCGATGGGAACGATCAGCCCCAGCATTTT
>NA|TRBV5-1|TRBD2|TRBJ2-1
CASSLELAGASGEQFF
TGCGCCAGCAGCTTGGAGTTAGCGGGGGCCTCGGGTGAGCAGTTCTTC
>NA|TRBV5-4|TRBD1|TRBJ1-5
CASSNTGVTQPQHF
TGTGCCAGCAGTAATACAGGGGTAACTCAGCCCCAGCATTTT
>NA|TRBV5-4|NA|TRBJ2-1
CASKLQGGPYNEQFF
TGTGCCAGCAAGTTACAGGGTGGACCCTACAATGAGCAGTTCTTC
>NA|TRBV19|NA|TRBJ1-1
CASSIRGSGNTEAFF
TGTGCCAGCTCCATCCGTGGGTCGGGGAACACTGAAGCTTTCTTT
>NA|TRBV10-1|NA|TRBJ2-3
CATGISLRLDTQYF
TGCGCCACCGGGATTTCTCTAAGGTTGGATACGCAGTATTTT
>few|TRBV6-5|NA|TRBJ2-7
CASKVQLGTYEQYF
TGTGCCAGCAAAGTACAGCTTGGAACGTACGAGCAGTACTTC
>NA|TRBV4-1|TRBD2|TRBJ2-1
CASSQARTSGVNEQFF
TGCGCCAGCAGCCAGGCCCGGACTAGCGGGGTCAATGAGCAGTTCTTC
>once|TRBV6-6|TRBD1|TRBJ1-5
CASSPYRGFGQPQHF
TGTGCCAGCAGTCCCTACAGGGGCTTCGGACAGCCCCAGCATTTT
>NA|TRBV6-5|TRBD1|TRBJ2-7
CASKMGTGDFYEQYF
TGTGCCAGCAAAATGGGGACAGGGGATTTCTACGAGCAGTACTTC
>NA|TRBV7-8|TRBD1|TRBJ1-6
CASSGPGQWTAEPLHF
TGTGCCAGCAGCGGACCGGGACAGTGGACAGCCGAACCCCTCCACTTT
>few|TRBV5-5|NA|TRBJ1-4
CASAAGGEKLFF
TGTGCCAGCGCGGCGGGGGGTGAAAAACTGTTTTTT
>many|TRBV9|NA|TRBJ1-1
CASSVEEGNTEAFF
TGTGCCAGCAGCGTAGAAGAGGGAAACACTGAAGCTTTCTTT
>NA|TRBV25-1|NA|TRBJ1-2
CASSVGNYGYTF
TGTGCCAGCAGTGTCGGTAACTATGGCTACACCTTC
>NA|TRBV27|NA|TRBJ1-2
CASSLAANYGYTF
TGTGCCAGCAGTTTAGCAGCTAACTATGGCTACACCTTC
>NA|TRBV9|TRBD1|TRBJ1-2
CASSVMTGEANYGYTF
TGTGCCAGCAGCGTCATGACAGGGGAAGCTAACTATGGCTACACCTTC
>NA|TRBV9|NA|TRBJ2-1
CASSVGDSSVEFF
TGTGCCAGCAGCGTAGGGGACTCTTCGGTCGAGTTCTTC
>NA|TRBV6-5|NA|TRBJ2-7
CASKRSFVQDEYF
TGTGCCAGTAAACGCAGTTTCGTTCAAGATGAGTACTTC
>once|TRBV11-2|TRBD1|TRBJ1-5
CASSLTTGGVNQPQHF
TGTGCCAGCAGCTTAACAACAGGGGGCGTTAATCAGCCCCAGCATTTT
>few|TRBV7-9|NA|TRBJ2-7
CASSLAEASFEQYF
TGTGCCAGCAGCTTAGCGGAGGCTAGCTTTGAGCAGTACTTC
>NA|TRBV13|TRBD2|TRBJ2-3
CASSRTSGVVGTDTQYF
TGTGCCAGCAGCCGGACTAGCGGGGTCGTGGGCACAGATACGCAGTATTTT
>NA|TRBV5-4|TRBD1|TRBJ1-3
CASSFPPGQEENTIYF
TGTGCCAGCAGCTTCCCTCCGGGACAGGAGGAAAACACCATATATTTT
>NA|TRBV7-9|TRBD1|TRBJ1-1
CASSLGRLGQLSTEAFF
TGTGCCAGCAGCTTAGGGAGGTTGGGACAGCTGTCGACTGAAGCTTTCTTT
>once|TRBV7-2|TRBD1|TRBJ2-7
CASSLEGQPVYEQYF
TGTGCCAGCAGCTTAGAGGGACAGCCGGTCTACGAGCAGTACTTC
>NA|TRBV18|TRBD1|TRBJ2-2
CASSPTYRGGGELFF
TGTGCCAGCTCACCTACTTACAGGGGCGGCGGGGAGCTGTTTTTT
>NA|TRBV5-1|NA|TRBJ2-3
CASSQGGAHFSTDTQYF
TGCGCCAGCAGCCAAGGGGGTGCTCATTTTAGCACAGATACGCAGTATTTT
>NA|TRBV27|NA|TRBJ2-7
CASSPSLNPGEQYF
TGTGCCAGCAGTCCCTCCTTGAATCCGGGCGAGCAGTACTTC
>NA|TRBV24-1|NA|TRBJ2-5
CATSDFQETQYF
TGTGCCACCAGTGATTTCCAGGAGACCCAGTACTTC
>NA|TRBV7-2|TRBD1|TRBJ1-1
CASSFLGTGGAGTEAFF
TGTGCCAGCAGCTTTTTGGGGACAGGGGGCGCGGGTACTGAAGCTTTCTTT
>once|TRBV2|NA|TRBJ1-6
CASSVTVPNSPLHF
TGTGCCAGCAGTGTCACAGTTCCTAATTCACCCCTCCACTTT
>NA|TRBV11-2|TRBD1|TRBJ2-1
CASSSGQYNEQFF
TGTGCCAGCAGCTCGGGACAGTACAATGAGCAGTTCTTC
>NA|TRBV12-5|NA|TRBJ1-5
CASGLLGGKNQPQHF
TGTGCTAGTGGTTTGTTAGGCGGGAAGAATCAGCCCCAGCATTTT
>NA|TRBV9|NA|TRBJ1-5
CASSVSGNQPQHF
TGTGCCAGCAGCGTATCGGGAAATCAGCCCCAGCATTTT
>NA|TRBV5-5|NA|TRBJ1-5
CASSLGGLGSNQPQHF
TGTGCCAGCAGCTTAGGGGGATTGGGTAGCAATCAGCCCCAGCATTTT
>NA|TRBV15|NA|TRBJ2-1
CATSYFQNEQFF
TGTGCCACCAGCTATTTCCAGAATGAGCAGTTCTTC